This TCR beta chain emerged from a study of blood T cell repertoires in COVID-19. Whole-study context: Sites across the United States, Italy and Spain contributed samples from acute and convalescent COVID-19.

Method: immunoSEQ multiplex PCR; TCRdb's copy keeps in-frame clones and lacks some. The sample yields over 45,000 clones, approximately 82% seen once. Trimming took off 2 bases at V and 4 bases at J, with 11 bases between the two ends. The CDR3 covers 13 residues. The V gene's germline CDR1 is SQVTM and CDR2 ANQGSEA. The sequence was collected from a human donor in a cohort sampled during active COVID-19. Sequencing input: peripheral blood. The chain recombines TRBV29-1 with TRBJ1-1; D gene ambiguous. CDR3 region: CSVEIATGTEAFF. The CDR3 DNA follows: TGCAGCGTTGAAATTGCAACGGGCACTGAAGCTTTCTTT.